The sequence of this T cell receptor beta chain was determined in a study of blood T cells in healthy people across ages. Alongside a J-beta primer mix, a sample-barcoded 5' primer served in a second PCR lasting about 6 to 11 cycles. MiXCR, run by TCRdb on the 5' RACE reads, gives a single entry per CDR3 protein. The repertoire consists of around 990,000 distinct CDR3 sequences, with roughly a quarter occurring once and the leading ten covering around 0.75%. Donors ranged from roughly 6 to 90 years old and were healthy Caucasians in Russia. Per the germline V gene, CDR1 is LNHNV and CDR2 is YYDKDF (reference sequence). The CDR3 runs 16 residues. Trimming at V came to 6 bases and at J to 7 bases, leaving 11 bases not matched to a gene. The same specimen was also included in a second study, on T cells of mothers and their children.

The source is a girl aged 2 to 10 in good health. The chain couples TRBV15 to TRBJ2-1; 11 nucleotides line up with TRBD1. Specimen: blood. The CDR3: CATSRNRDRGTNEQFF. CDR3 DNA: TGTGCCACCAGTAGAAATCGGGACAGGGGGACTAATGAGCAGTTCTTC.